This is a list of T cell receptor beta chains from one sample in a study of T-cell reconstitution after alpha-beta-depleted transplantation in children. Each CDR3 protein is one row after TCRdb ran MiXCR on the PCR reads. The table has hundreds of thousands of distinct CDR3 sequences, roughly 7.7% seen once. The starting material was PBMCs, mostly from graft donor cells, obtained 180 days after TCRalphabeta/CD19-depleted stem cell transplant. These receptor sequences come from a male patient younger than 18 who had a stem cell transplant for acute lymphoblastic leukemia, so the T cells may come from the graft donor. The CDR3 runs from the conserved cysteine through the conserved F or W. The order of the fields is V gene, J gene, CDR3 length, clone size, D gene, CDR3 protein, CDR3 DNA. D genes are given only for firm matches. Size values are once, few and many counts, or a class for expanded clones, and some rows have none.

>TRBV7-9|TRBJ2-1|14|many|-
CASSSGGSYNEQFF
TGTGCCAGCAGCTCCGGTGGCTCCTACAATGAGCAGTTCTTC
>TRBV10-1|TRBJ2-7|14|-|-
CASSVEGEVGEQYF
TGCGCCAGCAGTGTCGAAGGGGAAGTAGGCGAGCAGTACTTC
>TRBV29-1|TRBJ1-2|11|many|-
CSVLTRPGYTF
TGCAGCGTTCTAACTCGGCCTGGCTACACCTTC
>TRBV9|TRBJ1-4|14|many|-
CASSVDTSNEKLFF
TGTGCCAGCAGCGTAGACACATCTAATGAAAAACTGTTTTTT
>TRBV4-3|TRBJ2-3|18|many|TRBD1
CASSQDRTAGGWSDTQYF
TGCGCCAGCAGCCAAGATAGGACGGCAGGGGGCTGGTCAGATACGCAGTATTTT
>TRBV25-1|TRBJ2-5|9|many|-
CASPWTQYF
TGTGCCAGCCCCTGGACCCAGTACTTC
>TRBV5-6|TRBJ2-7|14|few|-
CASSLARGLAEQYF
TGTGCCAGCAGCTTGGCCAGGGGCCTAGCCGAGCAGTACTTC
>TRBV4-1|TRBJ2-7|16|many|TRBD2
CASSQELGGEVYEQYF
TGCGCCAGCAGCCAAGAGTTGGGGGGGGAGGTTTACGAGCAGTACTTC
>TRBV18|TRBJ2-1|17|-|TRBD2
CASSLLAGGASYNEQFF
TGTGCCAGCTCACTACTAGCGGGAGGGGCCTCCTACAATGAGCAGTTCTTC
>TRBV12-3/TRBV12-4|TRBJ1-2|14|many|TRBD1
CASSLNRGGYGYTF
TGTGCCAGCAGTCTCAACAGGGGTGGCTATGGCTACACCTTC
>TRBV27|TRBJ2-5|13|many|TRBD1
CASIRTGEGTQYF
TGTGCCAGCATCAGGACAGGGGAAGGGACCCAGTACTTC
>TRBV4-1|TRBJ1-5|16|many|-
CASSQDGGGRDQPQHF
TGCGCCAGCAGCCAAGATGGTGGGGGAAGGGATCAGCCCCAGCATTTT
>TRBV11-2|TRBJ2-5|16|many|-
CASSLSLGTHQETQYF
TGTGCCAGCAGCTTATCCCTCGGGACTCATCAAGAGACCCAGTACTTC
>TRBV4-2|TRBJ2-2|17|many|-
CASSQKGQKTNTGELFF
TGTGCCAGCAGCCAAAAGGGGCAGAAGACTAACACCGGGGAGCTGTTTTTT
>TRBV18|TRBJ1-5|14|many|-
CASSSPGSNQPQHF
TGTGCCAGCTCTTCACCGGGGTCAAATCAGCCCCAGCATTTT
>TRBV4-3|TRBJ1-1|15|many|-
CASSRDPGGNTEAFF
TGCGCCAGCAGCCGGGACCCGGGTGGGAACACTGAAGCTTTCTTT
>TRBV4-2|TRBJ1-2|13|-|-
CASSPGTGCGYTF
TGTGCCAGCAGCCCAGGGACCGGCTGTGGCTACACCTTC
>TRBV12-3/TRBV12-4|TRBJ2-5|13|many|-
CASSPGLTETQYF
TGTGCCAGCAGCCCGGGACTGACAGAGACCCAGTACTTC
>TRBV4-2|TRBJ2-1|16|many|-
CASSQEEWGGGSEQFF
TGTGCCAGCAGCCAAGAGGAGTGGGGGGGCGGTAGTGAGCAGTTCTTC
>TRBV5-1|TRBJ2-7|15|-|-
CASSLGSGTPYEQYF
TGCGCCAGCAGCTTGGGCTCAGGGACCCCCTACGAGCAGTACTTC
>TRBV20-1|TRBJ1-1|12|many|-
CSASGANTEAFF
TGCAGTGCTAGCGGGGCGAACACTGAAGCTTTCTTT
>TRBV25-1|TRBJ2-5|15|many|-
CASSESDRPWETQYF
TGTGCCAGCAGTGAATCCGACAGACCGTGGGAGACCCAGTACTTC
>TRBV7-7|TRBJ2-5|15|many|-
CASSSGGGVGETQYF
TGTGCTAGCAGTTCTGGGGGGGGCGTCGGGGAGACCCAGTACTTC
>TRBV7-3|TRBJ2-1|17|many|TRBD2
CASSSLPSSGRGNEQFF
TGTGCCAGCAGCTCCCTCCCCTCTAGCGGGAGAGGCAATGAGCAGTTCTTC
>TRBV29-1|TRBJ1-2|12|many|-
CSVEGGGYGYTF
TGCAGCGTTGAAGGGGGCGGCTATGGCTACACCTTC
>TRBV20-1|TRBJ2-1|15|many|-
CSARGLASPRDEQFF
TGCAGTGCTAGAGGGCTAGCGTCCCCCCGGGATGAGCAGTTCTTC
>TRBV19|TRBJ1-5|14|many|-
CASSIGSGNQPQHF
TGTGCCAGTAGTATCGGGTCAGGGAATCAGCCCCAGCATTTT
>TRBV29-1|TRBJ2-4|12|many|-
CSVEIAKNIQYF
TGCAGCGTCGAAATAGCCAAAAACATTCAGTACTTC
>TRBV18|TRBJ1-1|15|many|TRBD1
CASSPVGQGNTEAFF
TGTGCCAGCTCACCGGTCGGACAGGGCAACACTGAAGCTTTCTTT
>TRBV20-1|TRBJ1-3|11|few|TRBD1
CSARQGNTIYF
TGCAGTGCAAGACAGGGGAACACCATATATTTT
>TRBV29-1|TRBJ2-1|15|many|-
CSAEGGALTYNEQFF
TGCAGCGCCGAAGGAGGGGCCCTTACCTACAATGAGCAGTTCTTC
>TRBV11-2|TRBJ2-3|16|many|-
CASSPFGLASTDTQYF
TGTGCCAGCAGCCCCTTTGGGCTCGCTAGCACAGATACGCAGTATTTT
>TRBV7-9|TRBJ1-6|17|many|-
CASSLAEFRRGDSPLHF
TGTGCCAGCAGCTTAGCAGAGTTTAGAAGGGGGGATTCACCCCTCCACTTT
>TRBV6-1|TRBJ1-3|15|few|-
CASSSPGPSGNTIYF
TGTGCCAGCAGTAGTCCAGGGCCCTCTGGAAACACCATATATTTT
>TRBV13|TRBJ2-3|12|many|-
CASSPPGVAQYF
TGTGCCAGCAGTCCCCCGGGGGTGGCGCAGTATTTT
>TRBV7-2|TRBJ2-2|14|many|-
CASSLARLAGELFF
TGTGCCAGCAGCTTGGCGAGATTGGCCGGGGAGCTGTTTTTT
>TRBV7-6|TRBJ2-7|12|many|TRBD1
CASSTPGGEQYF
TGTGCCAGCAGCACCCCAGGGGGTGAGCAGTACTTC
>TRBV11-2|TRBJ1-2|14|many|TRBD1
CASSFPDRGHGYTF
TGTGCCAGCAGCTTCCCAGACAGGGGGCATGGCTACACCTTC
>TRBV12-3/TRBV12-4|TRBJ2-3|17|many|TRBD1
CASSLGRQGGGTDTQYF
TGTGCCAGCAGTTTAGGAAGACAGGGGGGCGGGACAGATACGCAGTATTTT
>TRBV7-9|TRBJ2-7|15|many|-
CASSLGGTLTYEQYF
TGTGCCAGCAGCTTAGGGGGGACACTTACCTACGAGCAGTACTTC
>TRBV20-1|TRBJ2-7|14|many|TRBD2
CSARGGDYLYEQYF
TGCAGTGCTAGAGGGGGGGACTACCTCTACGAGCAGTACTTC
>TRBV3-1|TRBJ1-4|16|many|-
CASSRMTGFTNEKLFF
TGTGCCAGCAGCCGTATGACCGGGTTCACCAATGAAAAACTGTTTTTT
>TRBV10-3|TRBJ2-7|11|many|-
CAISAQGEQYF
TGTGCCATCAGTGCCCAGGGGGAGCAGTACTTC
>TRBV10-3|TRBJ2-7|13|many|-
CAISERESYEQYF
TGTGCCATCAGTGAGAGGGAGTCCTACGAGCAGTACTTC
>TRBV10-3|TRBJ2-3|14|many|-
CAIMERSNTDTQYF
TGTGCCATCATGGAGCGATCCAACACAGATACGCAGTATTTT
>TRBV12-3/TRBV12-4|TRBJ2-1|15|many|TRBD1
CASSRGQGSYNEQFF
TGTGCCAGCAGCCGCGGACAGGGATCCTACAATGAGCAGTTCTTC
>TRBV7-9|TRBJ1-5|15|many|-
CASSLAAGEGQPQHF
TGTGCCAGCAGCTTAGCGGCAGGGGAAGGTCAGCCCCAGCATTTT
>TRBV20-1|TRBJ2-7|15|many|-
CSARGRDGVPYEQYF
TGCAGTGCCCGCGGCCGGGACGGCGTACCCTACGAGCAGTACTTC
>TRBV15|TRBJ1-1|15|many|-
CATSRVGAAGTEAFF
TGTGCCACCAGCAGAGTCGGCGCAGCGGGGACTGAAGCTTTCTTT
>TRBV18|TRBJ2-6|17|few|-
CASSPVTGSSGANVLTF
TGTGCCAGCTCACCCGTGACAGGTTCCTCTGGGGCCAACGTCCTGACTTTC